The clone carrying this T cell receptor beta chain has a handful of counts. Its antigen is undetermined. The V and J ends lost 4 bases and 8 bases, in that order; junction bases with no gene match: 5. Germline V gives CDR1 SNHLY, CDR2 FYNNEI. This CDR3 contains 15 residues. Before thyroid surgery, none of the patients had received any treatment. These data come from a study of metastatic and nonmetastatic thyroid tumors. Study context: It was across blood and tumor or nodule tissue from malignant and benign thyroid patients that repertoires were compared.

General observations from the study: TCR beta diversity was reportedly significantly higher in malignant thyroid tumors than benign nodules, in blood and tumor.

Per the original data handling: A distant-metastasis classifier for papillary thyroid cancer was built using CDR3 differences across clinicopathological groups. TCRdb re-called the PCR reads via MiXCR. These V and J calls derive from TCRdb rather than the authors' analysis. The repertoire includes approximately 20,000 clones, 25% to 35% of them detected once, and approximately 10% sits in the top ten. The chain carries TRBV2 and TRBJ2-1, with TRBD2 matching over 13 bases. The sequencing sample was made of tumor tissue. The source of this sequence is a female donor with papillary thyroid cancer or a benign thyroid nodule (not recorded which). Some clones in this sample may be carry-over from other donors' samples. The chain's CDR3 is CASSGTSGRFDEQFF. CDR3 DNA sequence: TGTGCCAGCAGTGGGACTAGCGGGAGATTCGATGAGCAGTTCTTC.